The rows below give T cell receptor beta chains drawn from one sample of a study of blood T cell repertoires in COVID-19. Profiling relied on immunoSEQ multiplex PCR, and the TCRdb table lists in-frame clones only, not all of them. Found here are 150,000 to 200,000 clones, about three quarters of them singletons; the top ten hold roughly 9.4%. Sequencing used peripheral blood. The receptors derive from a woman between 45 and 60 years old with active or convalescent COVID-19. CDR3s include the opening cysteine and the closing phenylalanine or tryptophan. The order of the fields is CDR3 length, V gene, clone size, J gene, D gene, CDR3 DNA, CDR3 protein. D genes are given only for firm matches. Not every row has a clone size; where given, it reads once, few, many or a size class.

17,TRBV21-1,.,TRBJ2-1,.,TGTGCCAGCAGCACCCGGGGAGACATTCCCCCCCACAATGAGCAGTTCTTC,CASSTRGDIPPHNEQFF
15,TRBV20-1,.,TRBJ2-3,.,TGCAGTGCTAGTGATTCCGGGACTAGCACAGATACGCAGTATTTT,CSASDSGTSTDTQYF
13,TRBV6-5,.,TRBJ2-2,.,TGTGCCGCCACCCGAGGCGACACCGGGGAGCTGTTTTTT,CAATRGDTGELFF
17,TRBV18,few,TRBJ1-6,.,TGTGCCAGCTCACCACCAGTCAGGGGAAGAGATAATTCACCCCTCCACTTT,CASSPPVRGRDNSPLHF
15,TRBV6-1,once,TRBJ2-3,.,TGTGCCAGCAGTGAGGTAGCGGCTAGCACAGATACGCAGTATTTT,CASSEVAASTDTQYF
15,TRBV3-1/TRBV3-2,.,TRBJ1-4,.,TGTGCCAGCAGCCAAGCTGGGGGACTTGATGAAAAACTGTTTTTT,CASSQAGGLDEKLFF
15,TRBV19,.,TRBJ1-1,.,TGTGCCAGTAGTAACGGGAGGTTGAGGAACACTGAAGCTTTCTTT,CASSNGRLRNTEAFF
13,TRBV6-5,.,TRBJ2-1,.,TGTGCCAGCAAGTTCGAGGTCGGGAATGAGCAGTTCTTC,CASKFEVGNEQFF
18,TRBV7-2,once,TRBJ2-3,TRBD2,TGTGCCAGCAGCTTAGAAGGTGACGGGGGGGTCCCCACAGATACGCAGTATTTT,CASSLEGDGGVPTDTQYF
15,TRBV4-2,.,TRBJ2-7,TRBD2,TGTGCCAGCAGCCAAGGGGGGGGTCCACTCTACGAGCAGTACTTC,CASSQGGGPLYEQYF
17,TRBV3-1/TRBV3-2,.,TRBJ2-2,.,TGTGCCAGCAGCCAACCTGGCTTTCTAGCGAACACCGGGGAGCTGTTTTTT,CASSQPGFLANTGELFF
16,TRBV18,.,TRBJ1-2,TRBD1,TGTGCCAGCTCACCCTCTCCGGGACAGGGGGCGCGGGGCTACACCTTC,CASSPSPGQGARGYTF
14,TRBV4-3,.,TRBJ1-4,.,TGCGCCAGCAGCCAAGATAGGTTCGGGGAGGAACTGTTTTTT,CASSQDRFGEELFF
13,TRBV30,.,TRBJ2-3,.,TGTGCCTGGAGCCGCGACAGGACAGATACGCAGTATTTT,CAWSRDRTDTQYF
11,TRBV20-1,.,TRBJ1-1,.,TGCAGTGCTAGACCGGTTGAGAGAGCTTTCTTT,CSARPVERAFF
16,TRBV7-9,few,TRBJ2-3,.,TGTGCCAGCAGCTTAAGGGGTCAAGGGGGCACAGATACGCAGTATTTT,CASSLRGQGGTDTQYF
13,TRBV4-3,.,TRBJ2-5,.,TGCGCCAGCAGCCAGGCAGGGGAAGAGACCCAGTACTTC,CASSQAGEETQYF
14,TRBV19,.,TRBJ1-1,.,TGTGCCAGTAGGCAGCGGGGGGCGAGCACTGAAGCTTTCTTT,CASRQRGASTEAFF
14,TRBV7-9,.,TRBJ2-1,.,TGTGCCAGCAGCTTAGGTCACAGGGCCAATGAGCAGTTCTTC,CASSLGHRANEQFF
16,TRBV13,.,TRBJ2-1,TRBD1,TGTGCCAGCAGCCAACGGGACAGGGGGCTTTACAATGAGCAGTTCTTC,CASSQRDRGLYNEQFF
18,TRBV30,.,TRBJ1-6,.,TGTGCCTGCCCAACGGTAGAATTTCAGGGCTCCTATAATTCACCCCTCCACTTT,CACPTVEFQGSYNSPLHF
14,TRBV28,few,TRBJ1-5,TRBD1,TGTGCCAGCACTGACAGGGGAGGCAATCAGCCCCAGCATTTT,CASTDRGGNQPQHF
14,TRBV14,many,TRBJ1-4,.,TGTGCCAGCAGCCACAGGGGATCGAGTGAAAAACTGTTTTTT,CASSHRGSSEKLFF
15,TRBV5-6,.,TRBJ2-7,TRBD2,TGTGCCAGCATGTGGATAGCGGGAGGAAGGTACGAGCAGTACTTC,CASMWIAGGRYEQYF
15,TRBV11-2,.,TRBJ2-5,TRBD1,TGTGCCAGCCAAAGATTGGGACAGCCCCAAGAGACCCAGTACTTC,CASQRLGQPQETQYF
14,TRBV7-2,few,TRBJ1-4,.,TGTGCCAGCAGCCCGGGACTTGGTGGTGAAAAACTGTTTTTT,CASSPGLGGEKLFF
17,TRBV14,.,TRBJ2-1,.,TGTGCCAGCAGCCAAGAGCCCACTAGCTTCTCCTACAATGAGCAGTTCTTC,CASSQEPTSFSYNEQFF
16,TRBV7-2,.,TRBJ2-1,TRBD2,TGTGCCAGCAGCGTCACCACGCCGGGACTAGCGAGACCCCAGTTCTTC,CASSVTTPGLARPQFF
15,TRBV6-5,.,TRBJ1-5,.,TGTGCCACCGAAAAATCCAGGGGTAGCAATCAGCCCCAGCATTTT,CATEKSRGSNQPQHF
15,TRBV14,.,TRBJ2-3,TRBD1,TGTGCCAGCAGCCAGAACAGGGGTTGGGCAGATACGCAGTATTTT,CASSQNRGWADTQYF
13,TRBV5-1,many,TRBJ2-5,TRBD2,TGCGCCAGCAGCATAGCGGGATGGGAGACCCAGTACTTC,CASSIAGWETQYF
15,TRBV5-1,.,TRBJ2-7,TRBD1,TGCGCCAGCAGCGCGAGGGACAGCAGCTCCTACGAGCAGTACTTC,CASSARDSSSYEQYF
15,TRBV19,.,TRBJ2-2,.,TGTGCCAGTAGTAGGGGCAGGGTTGGAACCGGGGAGCTGTTTTTT,CASSRGRVGTGELFF
15,TRBV19,.,TRBJ1-4,.,TGTGCCAGTAGTGCCGACGGAGGGCTTAATGAAAAACTGTTTTTT,CASSADGGLNEKLFF
16,TRBV4-3,.,TRBJ2-3,.,TGCGCCAGCAGCCAGGCTAGCGTTGGGGGTACAGATACGCAGTATTTT,CASSQASVGGTDTQYF
15,TRBV6-2/TRBV6-3,.,TRBJ2-5,TRBD2,TGTGCCAGCAGTTACCTCCTAGCGGGAACAGAGACCCAGTACTTC,CASSYLLAGTETQYF
14,TRBV29-1,.,TRBJ2-7,TRBD1,TGCAGCGTTCGGACAGGGGGCCAGAACTACGAGCAGTACTTC,CSVRTGGQNYEQYF
14,TRBV18,once,TRBJ2-5,.,TGTGCCAGCTCACCGGGCCTTTCAGGGGAGACCCAGTACTTC,CASSPGLSGETQYF
13,TRBV2,few,TRBJ1-2,TRBD1,TGTGCCAGCAGTGAAAGCCGGGACAGGGGTAATACCTTC,CASSESRDRGNTF
15,TRBV6-2/TRBV6-3,few,TRBJ2-1,TRBD2,TGTGCCAGCAGTTTCGGACTAGGCTTTGTCTATGAGCAGTTCTTC,CASSFGLGFVYEQFF
15,TRBV5-4,.,TRBJ2-2,TRBD2,TGTGCCAGCAGCTTGGCCTACGGGGGGAGCGGGGAGCTGTTTTTT,CASSLAYGGSGELFF
15,TRBV6-5,.,TRBJ1-1,TRBD1,TGTGCCAGCAGTATTCGACAGGGGGCGGGCACTGAAGCTTTCTTT,CASSIRQGAGTEAFF
13,TRBV28,.,TRBJ2-7,TRBD1,TGTGCCAGCAGTGGGGACAGCATCTACGAGCAGTACTTC,CASSGDSIYEQYF
13,TRBV7-2,.,TRBJ2-3,.,TGTGCCAGCAGCTCCCCACTAGCAGATACGCAGTATTTT,CASSSPLADTQYF
12,TRBV5-1,.,TRBJ2-5,.,TGCGCCAGCAGCTTCCAGGGAGAGACCCAGTACTTC,CASSFQGETQYF
15,TRBV30,once,TRBJ2-7,TRBD1,TGTGCCTGGAGTAAACCTCGGACAGGTCTCGACGAGCAGTACTTC,CAWSKPRTGLDEQYF
13,TRBV12-3/TRBV12-4,.,TRBJ1-2,.,TGTGCCAGTTCTGAGACACCTAACTATGGCTACACCTTC,CASSETPNYGYTF
10,TRBV10-1,few,TRBJ2-7,.,TGCGCCAGCCCCAGTATTGAGCAGTACTTC,CASPSIEQYF
19,TRBV30,.,TRBJ2-1,TRBD2,TGTGCCTGGAGTGTCAAGGGACTAGCGGGGGGCCGCTCCTACAATGAGCAGTTCTTC,CAWSVKGLAGGRSYNEQFF
11,TRBV20-1,.,TRBJ2-1,.,TGCAGTGCTAGAGACCTCGACAAGCAGTTCTTC,CSARDLDKQFF
14,TRBV29-1,few,TRBJ1-1,.,TGCAGCGTGAGCAGGGAGGCCCCACTCACTGAAGCTTTCTTT,CSVSREAPLTEAFF
14,TRBV21-1,.,TRBJ2-7,.,TGTGCCAGCAGCCCGAGACAGGGCAACTACGAGCAGTACTTC,CASSPRQGNYEQYF
15,TRBV7-9,.,TRBJ1-6,.,TGTGCCAGCAGCTCGGCGGGCTCCTATAATTCACCCCTCCACTTT,CASSSAGSYNSPLHF
15,TRBV21-1,.,TRBJ1-6,.,TGTGCCAGCAGCATCCGTCCTTCCTATAATTCACCCCTCCACTTT,CASSIRPSYNSPLHF